This T cell receptor beta chain was captured by sequencing in a study of liver allograft versus peripheral blood T cells. About the study: The authors compared T cell receptor repertoires in transplanted livers with recipients' peripheral blood repertoires. Whole-study results and caveats: Liver allograft repertoires of T cell receptors reportedly diverged from peripheral blood repertoires.

CDR3 length: 15 residues. Germline V gene sequence: CDR1 LGHDT, CDR2 YNNKEL (reference sequence). The V end lost 2 bases, the J end lost 0 bases, and 11 bases lay between the germline ends. Note on this clonotype: Its matching antigen is unknown.

TCRdb reprocessed the reads with MiXCR, giving one entry per CDR3 protein. Found here are about 3,700 distinct CDR3 sequences, around 19% of them singletons; the top ten hold more than 15%. The chain carries TRBV3-1 and TRBJ2-7; unclear D gene. The clonotype originates from a human patient who had a liver transplant. Certain T cells may be donor cells from the graft. The CDR3, as DNA: TGTGCCAGCAGCCAATACAGCCAGTCCTCCTACGAGCAGTACTTC. It encodes CASSQYSQSSYEQYF.